The 30 T cell receptor beta chains below come from one sample, sequenced in a study of blood T cell dynamics during melanoma immunotherapy. The time point: pre-treatment baseline. Some clones are missing from TCRdb's copy, which holds only in-frame ones; the method was immunoSEQ multiplex PCR. The table lists some 13,000 clones, 90% to 95% of them singletons. The sequencing here drew on effector memory CD8+ T cells from blood, taken from a patient treated with checkpoint blockade. Source of these receptors: a human donor with melanoma.

This chain uses TRBV19 with TRBJ2-1; D perhaps matches TRBD2 (6 bases). CDR3 length: 12 amino acids. V gave up 2 bases and J gave up 13 bases, with 12 bases separating them. Germline-derived CDR1 and CDR2 are LNHDA and SQIVND (reference sequence). The CDR3 is CASSIPGTYQFF. DNA for the CDR3: TGTGCCAGTAGTATACCCGGGACTTACCAGTTCTTC. Filled out from reference TRBV19 and TRBJ2-1, the complete variable domain reads DGGITQSPKYLFRKEGQNVTLSCEQNLNHDAMYWYRQDPGQGLRLIYYSQIVNDFQKGDIAEGYSVSREKKESFPLTVTSAQKNPTAFYLCASSIPGTYQFFGPGTRLTVL.

This clone was seen just once. The chain couples TRBV28 to TRBJ1-4; D is undetermined. This CDR3 has 13 amino acids. Trimming took off 6 bases at V and 4 bases at J, with 9 bases between the two ends. CDR1 and CDR2 from the germline V gene are MDHEN and SYDVKM. CDR3 sequence reads: CASRGSGNEKLFF. As DNA, the CDR3 is TGTGCCAGCAGGGGGTCCGGTAATGAAAAACTGTTTTTT. The complete variable domain, with remaining parts taken from reference TRBV28 and TRBJ1-4, reads DVKVTQSSRYLVKRTGEKVFLECVQDMDHENMFWYRQDPGLGLRLIYFSYDVKMKEKGDIPEGYSVSREKKERFSLILESASTNQTSMYLCASRGSGNEKLFFGSGTQLSVL.

This chain joins TRBV5-4 and TRBJ2-3, with unresolved D. V was pared by 0 bases and J by 4 bases, with 6 bases between. The CDR3 covers 13 residues. Germline V lookup: CDR1 SGHNT, CDR2 YYREEE (reference sequence). CDR3 loop: CASSLETADTQYF. CDR3 DNA: TGTGCCAGCAGCTTGGAAACAGCAGATACGCAGTATTTT.

V is TRBV4-1 and J is TRBJ2-2, with a possible D match to TRBD1 (6 bases). The CDR3 runs 18 residues. Germline CDR1 is MGHRA and CDR2 is YSYEKL. The ends were cut back, 4 bases at V and 0 bases at J, with 18 bases in the middle. The CDR3 reads CASSLYSGAPANTGELFF. In DNA form, the CDR3 reads TGCGCCAGCAGCCTTTATTCAGGGGCACCTGCGAACACCGGGGAGCTGTTTTTT.

This clone was detected only once. V usage is TRBV29-1 and J usage is TRBJ2-7, with 10 bases matching TRBD1. Germline V gene sequence: CDR1 SQVTM, CDR2 ANQGSEA. The junction had 1 base not matched to a gene; V was cut back by 1 base and J by 1 base. This CDR3 has 14 amino acids. CDR3 nucleotides: TGCAGCGTTGAAGTGGGACAGGGGTCCTACGAGCAGTACTTC. It translates to CSVEVGQGSYEQYF.

The chain carries TRBV19 and TRBJ1-2, with 8 bases fitting TRBD1. The CDR3 totals 17 residues. Germline CDR1 LNHDA, CDR2 SQIVND (reference sequence). The V gene end was trimmed by 3 bases and the J gene end by 5 bases; junction bases not matched to a gene: 14. CDR3 in amino acids: CASSINFPGQETYGYTF. The CDR3 nucleotides read TGTGCCAGTAGTATTAACTTTCCGGGACAGGAGACGTATGGCTACACCTTC. Complete variable domain (other parts from reference TRBV19 and TRBJ1-2): DGGITQSPKYLFRKEGQNVTLSCEQNLNHDAMYWYRQDPGQGLRLIYYSQIVNDFQKGDIAEGYSVSREKKESFPLTVTSAQKNPTAFYLCASSINFPGQETYGYTFGSGTRLTVV.

The V and J genes are TRBV4-3 and TRBJ1-3, with D unclear. V was pared by 4 bases and J by 0 bases, with 13 bases between. Germline-derived CDR1 and CDR2 are LGHNA and YSLEER. CDR3 size: 16 residues. For the CDR3, the DNA is TGCGCCAGCAGCCCAGTAGGCCCTCCCTCTGGAAACACCATATATTTT. Translating it yields CASSPVGPPSGNTIYF.

The chain combines TRBV19 with TRBJ2-5, with TRBD2 matching 14 bases. Gene TRBJ2-7 matches the end of the DNA better, so the J call may be wrong. There are 16 residues in the CDR3. Germline V gene data show CDR1 as LNHDA and CDR2 as SQIVND (reference sequence). DNA for the CDR3: TGTGCCAGTAGTACTCCGGGACTAGCGGGAGTAGACGAGCAGTACTTC. This sequence encodes CASSTPGLAGVDEQYF.

This chain connects TRBV28 to TRBJ1-1; D ambiguous. The CDR3 sequence is 13 residues long. Germline V gene data show CDR1 as MDHEN and CDR2 as SYDVKM. Trimming cost V 2 bases and J 3 bases, with 7 bases left between them. DNA for the CDR3: TGTGCCAGCAGTTTAGATGGAGACACTGAAGCTTTCTTT. It is translated as CASSLDGDTEAFF.

The gene calls are TRBV11-2 and TRBJ2-3, with D tentatively TRBD1 or TRBD2 (5 bases each). The V gene lost 1 base and the J gene lost 0 bases, with 17 bases spanning the gap. Looked up from germline, CDR1 is SGHAT and CDR2 is FQNNGV. The CDR3 has 18 residues. In DNA, the CDR3 is TGTGCCAGCAGCTTAGTCCTGGGACCTGCTAGGAGCACAGATACGCAGTATTTT. Its translation: CASSLVLGPARSTDTQYF.

This clone was seen more than once but under ten times. This chain uses TRBV7-9 with TRBJ1-2; D might be TRBD1 (5 bases). Germline V lookup: CDR1 SEHNR, CDR2 FQNEAQ (reference sequence). V lost 2 bases and J lost 4, with 8 bases in between. The CDR3 covers 13 residues. The CDR3 loop reads CASSLMTVYGYTF. Written as DNA, the CDR3 is TGTGCCAGCAGCTTAATGACAGTCTATGGCTACACCTTC.

The chain employs TRBV27 and TRBJ2-1; TRBD2 matches 11 bases. The CDR3 covers 15 residues. The ends lost 5 bases at V and 3 bases at J; junction bases unmatched: 3. Per the germline V gene, CDR1 is MNHEY and CDR2 is SMNVEV (reference sequence). CDR3 sequence (DNA): TGTGCCAGCAGTGGTGGGACTAGCGGCTACAATGAGCAGTTCTTC. Protein: CASSGGTSGYNEQFF.

The rearrangement joins TRBV9 to TRBJ2-3, with D possibly TRBD2 on 6 matching bases. Germline V CDR1 and CDR2: SGDLS, YYNGEE. The V end lost 0 bases, the J end lost 2 bases, and 10 bases lay between the germline ends. The CDR3 extends over 15 amino acids. The CDR3 here is CASSVAASATDTQYF. The CDR3 DNA follows: TGTGCCAGCAGCGTAGCGGCTAGCGCCACAGATACGCAGTATTTT.

The chain employs TRBV6-1 and TRBJ1-6, with 7 bases aligning to TRBD1. The CDR3 spans 16 residues. CDR1 and CDR2 (germline): MNHNS, SASEGT. V was pared by 3 bases and J by 11 bases, with 13 bases of the junction left unmatched. As DNA, the CDR3 is TGTGCCAGCAGTGATCCCACTCGACAGGGTAGGGCACCCCTCCACTTT. This codes for CASSDPTRQGRAPLHF.

The chain couples TRBV6-5 to TRBJ1-1; perhaps TRBD1 as D (5 bases). Germline V gene data show CDR1 as MNHEY and CDR2 as SVGAGI. The germline V and J ends were trimmed by 0 bases and 5 bases, with 16 bases remaining between them. The CDR3 totals 16 residues. The CDR3 sequence: CASSYSGTGWGTEAFF. CDR3 DNA sequence: TGTGCCAGCAGTTACTCTGGTACGGGATGGGGGACTGAAGCTTTCTTT.

CDR3 DNA: TGTGCCACGGGGACTAGCGCCTACGAGCAGTACTTC. Translating gives CATGTSAYEQYF. The rearrangement links TRBV27 to TRBJ2-7; TRBD2 aligns across 10 bases. The trim removed 10 bases at V and 2 bases at J, leaving 2 bases unmatched. The CDR3 runs to 12 residues. Germline CDR1 is MNHEY and CDR2 is SMNVEV (reference sequence).

The chain joins TRBV5-6 to TRBJ1-1; TRBD1 might be the D (6 bases). In germline, CDR1 is SGHDT, CDR2 YYEEEE. V was clipped by 1 base and J by 4 bases, with 11 bases between them. This CDR3 is built from 14 residues. Here the CDR3 reads CASSLQGWGTEAFF. CDR3 bases: TGTGCCAGCAGCTTGCAGGGGTGGGGCACTGAAGCTTTCTTT.

V and J are TRBV9 and TRBJ2-1; perhaps TRBD2 as D (5 bases). Trimming cost V 4 bases and J 8 bases, with 13 bases left between them. CDR1 and CDR2 (germline): SGDLS, YYNGEE. This CDR3 is built from 13 residues. CDR3 in DNA: TGTGCCAGCAGCTACGCTAGCACCGATGAGCAGTTCTTC. It yields the protein CASSYASTDEQFF.

The chain combines TRBV5-4 with TRBJ2-7, with a tentative D call TRBD1 (6 bases). Germline loops: CDR1 SGHNT, CDR2 YYREEE (reference sequence). The V end lost 4 bases, the J end lost 0 bases, and 8 bases lay between the germline ends. The CDR3 is made up of 13 amino acids. The CDR3 DNA reads as TGTGCCAGCAGCCAGGACAGCTCCTACGAGCAGTACTTC. Translation: CASSQDSSYEQYF. The variable domain in full, completed from reference TRBV5-4 and TRBJ2-7, reads ETGVTQSPTHLIKTRGQQVTLRCSSQSGHNTVSWYQQALGQGPQFIFQYYREEENGRGNFPPRFSGLQFPNYSSELNVNALELDDSALYLCASSQDSSYEQYFGPGTRLTVT.

This clone was observed a few times. The chain combines TRBV27 with TRBJ2-7; D possibly uses TRBD1 or TRBD2 (5 bases each). Germline-derived CDR1 and CDR2 are MNHEY and SMNVEV (reference sequence). V lost 6 bases and J 5 bases, leaving 17 bases between the germline ends. The CDR3 totals 14 residues. The CDR3 loop reads CASSAGTAFHEQYF. In DNA, the CDR3 is TGTGCCAGCAGCGCTGGGACGGCTTTTCACGAGCAGTACTTC.

The chain carries TRBV6-1 and TRBJ2-1; 7 nucleotides match TRBD2. The CDR3 totals 13 residues. The junction had 4 bases not matched to a gene; V was cut back by 7 bases and J by 4 bases. Per germline, CDR1 MNHNS and CDR2 SASEGT. CDR3 coding DNA: TGTGCCAGCATAAAGCGGGAATACAATGAGCAGTTCTTC. Its translation is CASIKREYNEQFF.

This clone was counted once. V usage is TRBV7-9 and J usage is TRBJ2-1; TRBD2 aligns across 7 bases. Germline V gene lookup returns CDR1 SEHNR and CDR2 FQNEAQ (reference sequence). The CDR3 sequence is 16 residues long. V lost 0 bases to trimming and J lost 0 bases; unmatched junction nucleotides: 2. CDR3 nucleotides: TGTGCCAGCAGCTTAGCTCTAGCGGCCTCCTACAATGAGCAGTTCTTC. Translation gives CASSLALAASYNEQFF.

The rearrangement uses TRBV10-2 and TRBJ2-1, with 7 bases identical to TRBD2. The CDR3 is 15 amino acids. The germline CDR1 and CDR2 sequences are WSHSY and SAAADI. The V segment lost 10 bases and the J segment 10 bases; nucleotides outside the gene matches: 19. CDR3 loop: CATWIDSGGSREQFF. The DNA of the CDR3 is TGCGCCACCTGGATCGACTCCGGGGGGTCGAGGGAGCAGTTCTTC.

The chain employs TRBV7-6 and TRBJ2-7; TRBD2 agrees at 12 bases. The ends lost 5 bases at V and 3 bases at J; junction bases unmatched: 2. The germline V gene has CDR1 SGHVS and CDR2 FNYEAQ. The CDR3 has 14 residues. This chain's CDR3 is CASSPTSGSYEQYF. The CDR3 nucleotides are TGTGCCAGCAGCCCGACTAGCGGGAGCTACGAGCAGTACTTC.

This chain connects TRBV19 to TRBJ2-5; 8 nucleotides line up with TRBD1. The J call is uncertain, as TRBJ2-7 better fits the DNA end. The CDR3 totals 14 residues. Germline CDR1 and CDR2: LNHDA and SQIVND (reference sequence). Written as DNA, the CDR3 is TGTGCCAGTAGTATGGGGACAGGCGACTACGAGCAGTACTTC. Encoded protein: CASSMGTGDYEQYF.

This clone was seen a single time. The chain combines TRBV9 with TRBJ2-7; 9 bases are shared with TRBD1. V was clipped by 4 bases and J by 5 bases; unmatched bases: 7. This CDR3 region has 14 residues. Germline CDR1 reads SGDLS; CDR2 reads YYNGEE. The CDR3 nucleotides are TGTGCCAGCAGCCTGACAGGGGGGATGGACGAGCAGTACTTC. The encoded protein is CASSLTGGMDEQYF.

The J gene is TRBJ2-1, the V gene TRBV7-9; tentative D call: TRBD2 (5 bases). The CDR3 is 15 residues long. Germline CDR1 reads SEHNR; CDR2 reads FQNEAQ (reference sequence). The V end lost 1 base, the J end lost 3 bases, and 10 bases lay between the germline ends. CDR3 sequence reads: CASSLVASSYNEQFF. The CDR3 nucleotides read TGTGCCAGCAGCTTAGTCGCTAGCAGCTACAATGAGCAGTTCTTC.

The chain is built from TRBV9 and TRBJ2-5; the match to TRBD2 covers 10 bases. This CDR3 contains 16 residues. Losses at the gene ends were 0 bases for V and 2 bases for J; bases not matched to a gene: 4. Germline V gene lookup returns CDR1 SGDLS and CDR2 YYNGEE. CDR3 in DNA: TGTGCCAGCAGCGTAGAGGCTAGCGGGGGACAAGAGACCCAGTACTTC. Residues: CASSVEASGGQETQYF. Full variable domain (outside the CDR3, taken from reference TRBV9 and TRBJ2-5): DSGVTQTPKHLITATGQRVTLRCSPRSGDLSVYWYQQSLDQGLQFLIQYYNGEERAKGNILERFSAQQFPDLHSELNLSSLELGDSALYFCASSVEASGGQETQYFGPGTRLLVL.

The chain links TRBV14 to TRBJ2-3; 7 bases match TRBD1. The CDR3 contains 16 residues. The V and J ends lost 4 bases and 1 base, in that order; junction bases with no gene match: 8. Germline loops: CDR1 SGHDN, CDR2 FVKESK. The CDR3 DNA follows: TGTGCCAGCAGCCGCCTCCGGGACAGACGCACAGATACGCAGTATTTT. It specifies CASSRLRDRRTDTQYF. Using reference TRBV14 and TRBJ2-3 for the parts outside the CDR3, the full variable domain is EAGVTQFPSHSVIEKGQTVTLRCDPISGHDNLYWYRRVMGKEIKFLLHFVKESKQDESGMPNNRFLAERTGGTYSTLKVQPAELEDSGVYFCASSRLRDRRTDTQYFGPGTRLTVL.

This clone was detected once. This chain connects TRBV11-2 to TRBJ2-1, with no clear D. Trimming shortened V by 6 bases and J by 10 bases, and 10 bases separated the two germline ends. There are 11 residues in the CDR3. Germline CDR1 and CDR2: SGHAT and FQNNGV. DNA of the CDR3: TGTGCCAGCAGTACCGTGGGGGAGCAGTTCTTC. Translating gives CASSTVGEQFF.